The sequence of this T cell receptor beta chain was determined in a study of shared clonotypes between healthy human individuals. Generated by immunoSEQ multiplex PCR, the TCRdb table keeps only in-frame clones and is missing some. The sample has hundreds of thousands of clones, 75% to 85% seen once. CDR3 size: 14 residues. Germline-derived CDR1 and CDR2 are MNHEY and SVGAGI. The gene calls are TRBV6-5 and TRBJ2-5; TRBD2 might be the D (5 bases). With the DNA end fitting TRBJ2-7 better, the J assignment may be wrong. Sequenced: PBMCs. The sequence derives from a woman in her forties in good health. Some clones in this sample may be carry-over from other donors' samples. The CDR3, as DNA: TGTGCCAGCAGTTACTCGAGGCGGGCCTACGAGCAGTACTTC. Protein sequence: CASSYSRRAYEQYF.